The 30 T cell receptor beta chains below were found in one sample sequenced in a study of OX40 agonist ivuxolimab in advanced cancers. The library relied on the immunoSEQ multiplex PCR assay. TCRdb provides this immuneACCESS table in a form limited to in-frame rearrangements. Some clones are lacking; in checked studies, under half of them reflect an unresolved V gene, and why the rest are absent is not known. Here the sample has tens of thousands of clones; 88% occur a single time. More than 0.45% of the sample rests with the top ten. This material consisted of CD4+ or CD8+ T cells sorted from blood, taken in a trial of the OX40 agonist ivuxolimab. These receptors all come from an adult with an advanced solid tumor such as melanoma, head and neck, liver or kidney cancer.

The chain is built from TRBV7-2 and TRBJ2-7; D is unresolved. Germline CDR1 is SGHTA and CDR2 is FQGNSA. CDR3 size: 13 residues. The V end lost 4 bases, the J end lost 9 bases, and 16 bases lay between the germline ends. The CDR3 here is CASSSRAAPVQYF. The CDR3 DNA is TGTGCCAGCAGCTCAAGGGCGGCGCCGGTGCAGTACTTC.

The V call is TRBV10-3, the J call TRBJ2-3; D gene uncertain. The CDR3 sequence is 10 residues long. The V end lost 10 bases, the J end lost 2 bases, and 4 bases lay between the germline ends. The germline V gene encodes CDR1 ENHRY and CDR2 SYGVKD. Here the CDR3 reads CATATDTQYF. The CDR3 DNA follows: TGTGCCACTGCCACAGATACGCAGTATTTT.

The chain's CDR3 is CASSLGEGVQAFF. The CDR3 coding sequence is TGTGCCAGCAGTTTAGGGGAAGGGGTACAAGCTTTCTTT. The V call is TRBV27, the J call TRBJ1-1; D is possibly TRBD1 (5 bases). This CDR3 region has 13 residues. V shed 2 bases and J shed 9 bases, with 13 bases lying between them. The germline gives CDR1 MNHEY, CDR2 SMNVEV (reference sequence).

This chain joins TRBV10-3 and TRBJ1-1, with TRBD1 as a possible D gene (5 bases). Trimming pared 3 bases from V and 1 base from J, leaving 12 bases between. The CDR3 has 15 residues. The V gene's germline CDR1 is ENHRY and CDR2 SYGVKD. The CDR3 loop reads CAISESSGTNTEAFF. Written as DNA, the CDR3 is TGTGCCATCAGTGAAAGTTCGGGGACGAACACTGAAGCTTTCTTT.

The chain combines TRBV29-1 with TRBJ1-5; 8 positions agree with TRBD1. With V trimmed by 4 bases and J by 11 bases, 10 bases remained unmatched. CDR3 length: 13 residues. The V gene's germline CDR1 is SQVTM and CDR2 ANQGSEA. The CDR3 spells CSVVLTGGVAQHF. The CDR3 DNA follows: TGCAGCGTTGTCCTCACAGGGGGGGTAGCCCAGCATTTT.

The V and J genes are TRBV18 and TRBJ1-2; D might be TRBD1 (6 bases). CDR3 length equals 14 residues. The V gene lost 0 bases and the J gene lost 4 bases, with 9 bases spanning the gap. The germline CDR1 and CDR2 sequences are KGHSH and LQKENI. CDR3 sequence (DNA): TGTGCCAGCTCACCACCGGGGGCAAGCTATGGCTACACCTTC. It codes for CASSPPGASYGYTF.

This sequence joins TRBV19 and TRBJ1-5, with TRBD1 matching 7 bases. The CDR3 spans 15 residues. V shed 3 bases and J 2 bases; nucleotides not matched to a gene: 4. Germline-derived CDR1 and CDR2 are LNHDA and SQIVND (reference sequence). The CDR3 is CASSMRGPGNQPQHF. Here the CDR3 DNA reads TGTGCCAGTAGTATGAGGGGGCCGGGCAATCAGCCCCAGCATTTT.

The genes are TRBV29-1 and TRBJ2-3; 8 bases are a match to TRBD2. Looked up from germline, CDR1 is SQVTM and CDR2 is ANQGSEA. CDR3 length: 14 residues. J lost 4 bases, V lost 8 bases, and 11 bases had no gene match. The CDR3 bases are TGCAGCCTCCCCGGGGCGGGGGGTGCAGATACGCAGTATTTT. Residues: CSLPGAGGADTQYF.

The rearrangement joins TRBV5-1 to TRBJ2-3; 7 bases agree with TRBD2. The V gene's germline CDR1 is SGHRS and CDR2 YFSETQ. There are 18 residues in the CDR3. J lost 4 bases, V lost 4 bases, and 18 bases had no gene match. CDR3 loop: CASSPGSASGGVADTQYF. CDR3 DNA: TGCGCCAGCAGCCCAGGTTCGGCTAGTGGGGGGGTGGCAGATACGCAGTATTTT.

The chain carries TRBV6-5 and TRBJ1-2; 8 bases are a match to TRBD1. This CDR3 spans 15 amino acids. Germline V gene sequence: CDR1 MNHEY, CDR2 SVGAGI. J gave up 1 base and V 5 bases, and 6 bases lay outside the gene matches. The CDR3 loop reads CASSAWTGINYGYTF. The CDR3 nucleotides are TGTGCCAGCAGTGCCTGGACAGGGATTAACTATGGCTACACCTTC.

The chain has TRBV28 and TRBJ1-2; D is undetermined. CDR3 size: 12 residues. The ends were cut back, 7 bases at V and 3 bases at J, with 9 bases in the middle. Germline values: CDR1 MDHEN, CDR2 SYDVKM. Here the CDR3 reads CASTSVHYGYTF. CDR3 sequence (DNA): TGTGCCAGCACCTCAGTGCACTATGGCTACACCTTC.

This chain joins TRBV6-6 and TRBJ1-4; D remains ambiguous. Trimming took off 0 bases at V and 7 bases at J, with 3 bases between the two ends. This CDR3 is 12 amino acids long. Germline V gene lookup returns CDR1 MNHNY and CDR2 SVGAGI (reference sequence). The CDR3 loop reads CASSYSGEKLFF. The CDR3 DNA is TGTGCCAGCAGTTACTCAGGTGAAAAACTGTTTTTT.

A remark on this clone: Relative to the germline gene, one junction end is altered; a read error may explain this. V is TRBV6-5 and J is TRBJ1-2, with a tentative D call TRBD1 (5 bases). Germline V lookup: CDR1 MNHEY, CDR2 SVGAGI. This CDR3 contains 14 residues. Here the CDR3 reads CASNYGAFAYGYTF. Written as DNA, the CDR3 is TGTGCCAGCAATTACGGGGCTTTCGCCTATGGCTACACCTTC.

This rearrangement joins TRBV9 to TRBJ1-2; TRBD1 matches at 7 bases. There are 17 residues in the CDR3. Germline V gene lookup returns CDR1 SGDLS and CDR2 YYNGEE. V shed 2 bases and J 5 bases; nucleotides not matched to a gene: 15. CDR3 amino acids: CASSVRPGQLPGYGYTF. The CDR3 DNA reads TGTGCCAGCAGCGTTAGGCCGGGACAGCTACCCGGGTATGGCTACACCTTC.

This chain joins TRBV9 and TRBJ2-1; 15 nucleotides agree with TRBD2. The CDR3 contains 18 residues. Trimming cost V 4 bases and J 2 bases; bases outside gene matches: 7. Germline lookup yields CDR1 SGDLS and CDR2 YYNGEE. The CDR3 nucleotides read TGTGCCAGCAGCAGCCGGACTAGCGGGGGGGCACCCTACAATGAGCAGTTCTTC. Translation gives CASSSRTSGGAPYNEQFF.

The rearrangement joins TRBV10-1 to TRBJ2-5; D remains unclear. The CDR3 spans 15 residues. V was pared by 0 bases and J by 5 bases, with 13 bases between. Per the germline V gene, CDR1 is WNHNN and CDR2 is SYGVQD (reference sequence). The CDR3: CASSESINPTETQYF. CDR3 DNA sequence: TGCGCCAGCAGTGAGTCGATAAACCCGACGGAGACCCAGTACTTC.

This chain links TRBV7-3 with TRBJ2-5; TRBD1 matches at 8 bases. CDR3 length: 14 amino acids. V shed 5 bases, J shed 5 bases, and the junction held 7 bases outside the gene matches. Germline V gene sequence: CDR1 SGHTA, CDR2 FQGTGA. The CDR3 DNA is TGTGCCAGCAGCCGACAGGGGCCGGGGGAGACCCAGTACTTC. Protein product: CASSRQGPGETQYF.

The V call is TRBV27, the J call TRBJ1-2; D is uncertain. V lost 5 bases, J lost 4 bases, and 11 bases lay in between. In germline, CDR1 is MNHEY, CDR2 SMNVEV (reference sequence). CDR3 length equals 13 residues. For the CDR3, the DNA is TGTGCCAGCAGTCCGCAACCGACCTATGGCTACACCTTC. It encodes CASSPQPTYGYTF.

The chain has TRBV7-8 and TRBJ2-1; tentatively, D is TRBD2 (8 bases). V was clipped by 5 bases and J by 0 bases, with 17 bases between them. The CDR3 extends over 17 amino acids. Germline assignment: CDR1 SGHVS and CDR2 FQNEAQ. CDR3 sequence: CASSPREGQSSYNEQFF. CDR3 coding DNA: TGTGCCAGCAGCCCCCGGGAGGGACAGAGCTCCTACAATGAGCAGTTCTTC.

The rearrangement uses TRBV10-1 and TRBJ2-7; 7 bases are shared with TRBD1. The CDR3 totals 15 residues. Germline values: CDR1 WNHNN, CDR2 SYGVQD (reference sequence). J lost 0 bases, V lost 4 bases, and 6 bases had no gene match. CDR3 sequence: CASSGGQENSYEQYF. In DNA form, the CDR3 reads TGCGCCAGCAGTGGCGGACAGGAAAACTCCTACGAGCAGTACTTC.

This chain joins TRBV5-1 and TRBJ2-5; D unresolved. The CDR3 is made up of 11 amino acids. Germline-derived CDR1 and CDR2 are SGHRS and YFSETQ. V dropped 1 base and J dropped 5 bases, with 3 bases sitting between them. CDR3 region: CASSLIETQYF. CDR3 DNA sequence: TGCGCCAGCAGCTTGATCGAGACCCAGTACTTC.

V usage is TRBV7-3 and J usage is TRBJ2-5; 8 bases match TRBD1. Germline loops: CDR1 SGHTA, CDR2 FQGTGA. The junction had 10 bases not matched to a gene; V was cut back by 5 bases and J by 5 bases. This CDR3 has 15 residues. The CDR3 region is CASSRNRGLDETQYF. CDR3 bases: TGTGCCAGCAGCCGGAACAGGGGGTTAGATGAGACCCAGTACTTC.

The V gene is TRBV5-6, the J gene TRBJ2-1, with 8 bases identical to TRBD2. The CDR3 totals 15 residues. The germline V gene has CDR1 SGHDT and CDR2 YYEEEE. V lost 3 bases, J lost 5 bases, and 7 bases stayed unmatched. CDR3 nucleotides: TGTGCCAGCAGCTCCCCCGGGGGGGCGCACAATGAGCAGTTCTTC. The encoded protein is CASSSPGGAHNEQFF.

Details on this clone: The junction differs from germline at one of its ends, possibly a read error. The V gene is TRBV5-1, the J gene TRBJ2-1, with 7 bases that match TRBD2. The CDR3 has 14 amino acids. From germline, CDR1 is SGHRS and CDR2 YFSETQ. In DNA, the CDR3 is TGCGCCAGCAGCTTGGATCGGACTAGTGGGGCCCCGCTCTTC. It translates to CASSLDRTSGAPLF.

The chain has TRBV19 and TRBJ2-1; TRBD2 aligns across 11 bases. The germline gives CDR1 LNHDA, CDR2 SQIVND (reference sequence). Unmatched junction bases numbered 7, after V lost 7 bases and J lost 2 bases. The CDR3 is 16 amino acids. CDR3 residues: CASTFTTSGAYNEQFF. CDR3 coding DNA: TGTGCCAGTACCTTCACGACTAGCGGGGCCTACAATGAGCAGTTCTTC.

This clone was counted a single time. This chain uses TRBV4-2 with TRBJ2-4, with 15 bases lining up with TRBD2. This CDR3 contains 17 residues. CDR1 LGHNA and CDR2 YNFKEQ come from the germline V gene. With 0 bases clipped from V and 9 bases from J, the junction kept 6 bases outside the gene matches. The CDR3 bases are TGTGCCAGCAGCCAAGAGGGACTAGCGGGGGGAGGCGGCATTCAGTACTTC. It encodes CASSQEGLAGGGGIQYF.

This clone is a singleton in its sample. This chain connects TRBV4-1 to TRBJ1-6, with D possibly being TRBD1 (5 bases). V gave up 4 bases and J gave up 7 bases, with 17 bases separating them. The CDR3 totals 16 residues. In germline, CDR1 is MGHRA, CDR2 YSYEKL. The CDR3 region is CASSLQGAGNNSPLHF. The CDR3 coding sequence is TGCGCCAGCAGCCTCCAGGGAGCGGGTAACAATTCACCCCTCCACTTT.

The V call is TRBV5-6, the J call TRBJ2-3; D possibly corresponds to TRBD1 (6 bases). Germline CDR1 reads SGHDT; CDR2 reads YYEEEE. The CDR3 is made up of 16 amino acids. Trimming removed 4 bases from V and 6 bases from J, with 21 bases in between. The CDR3 region is CASSVSQGLGSDTQYF. For the CDR3, the DNA is TGTGCCAGCAGCGTCTCACAGGGCCTCGGGTCTGATACGCAGTATTTT.

The J gene is TRBJ2-5, the V gene TRBV10-3; D is unclear. Trimming took off 3 bases at V and 5 bases at J, with 10 bases between the two ends. CDR3 length: 13 amino acids. The germline gives CDR1 ENHRY, CDR2 SYGVKD. The DNA of the CDR3 is TGTGCCATCAGTGACCTTAGAGCCGAGACCCAGTACTTC. The encoded protein is CAISDLRAETQYF.

Here the CDR3 DNA reads TGTGCCAGCGTACGGACTGAAGCTTTCTTT. Its protein is CASVRTEAFF. The rearrangement joins TRBV6-5 to TRBJ1-1; D gene unclear. The CDR3 is made up of 10 amino acids. The germline CDR1 and CDR2 sequences are MNHEY and SVGAGI. V was cut by 8 bases and J by 5 bases, with 6 bases left in between.